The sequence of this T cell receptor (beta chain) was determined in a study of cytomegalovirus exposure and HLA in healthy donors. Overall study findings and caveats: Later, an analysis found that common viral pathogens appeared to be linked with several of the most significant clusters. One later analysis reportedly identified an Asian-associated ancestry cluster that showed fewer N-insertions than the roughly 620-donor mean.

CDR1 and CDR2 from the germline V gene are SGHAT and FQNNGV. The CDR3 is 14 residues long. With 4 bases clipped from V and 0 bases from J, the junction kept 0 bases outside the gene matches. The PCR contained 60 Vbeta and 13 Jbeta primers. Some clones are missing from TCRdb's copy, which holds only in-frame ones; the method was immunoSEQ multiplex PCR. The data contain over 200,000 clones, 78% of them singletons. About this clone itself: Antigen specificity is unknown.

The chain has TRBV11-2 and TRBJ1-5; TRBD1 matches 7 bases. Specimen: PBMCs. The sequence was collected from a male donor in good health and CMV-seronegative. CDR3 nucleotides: TGTGCCAGCAGCTGGACAGGTAGCAATCAGCCCCAGCATTTT. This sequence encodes CASSWTGSNQPQHF.